This T cell receptor beta chain was sequenced for a study of blood T cell repertoires in COVID-19. Looking at the study overall: Donors in the United States, Italy and Spain gave samples during acute or convalescent COVID-19. Sources were T cells, B-cell-depleted T cells, or PBMCs; the material itself was cDNA or gDNA.

The sample holds one count of this clone. The CDR3 has 15 residues. V was trimmed by 6 bases and J by 7 bases, leaving 20 bases between them. CDR1 is LGHDT, CDR2 YNNKEL, per germline (reference sequence). Authors' analysis steps: Estimates of nucleated cell counts were drawn from the amplification of reference gene primers. The method was immunoSEQ multiplex PCR; TCRdb's version includes in-frame clones alone and lacks a portion of them. The D gene and trimming were derived from the DNA, and the V and J assignments and clone size from that table. The sample carries 50,000 to 80,000 clones, roughly 78% recorded once. Enrolled during active infection, Seattle patients were then followed longitudinally.

The V call is TRBV3-1 (or the pseudogene TRBV3-2), the J call TRBJ2-3; TRBD2 is a possible D gene (5 bases). The clonotype was recovered from a man in his sixties with COVID-19, enrolled during active disease. Sample: peripheral blood. The chain's CDR3 is CASSEAAGAVNTQYF. The CDR3, as DNA: TGTGCCAGCAGTGAGGCGGCGGGTGCGGTGAATACGCAGTATTTT.